Shown below are 28 T cell receptor beta chains from a single sample sequenced in a study of T cells after posttransplantation cyclophosphamide. The assay was immunoSEQ multiplex PCR, and TCRdb's table has in-frame clones only and misses some. Sampling found approximately 30,000 clones, none seen once. The material sequenced was PBMCs. Every receptor here comes from a woman between 50 and 59 years old in good health and a related stem cell transplant donor.

This clone was picked up a small number of times. The chain joins TRBV7-3 to TRBJ2-3; D unresolved. The V gene lost 6 bases and the J gene lost 7 bases, with 14 bases spanning the gap. The CDR3 is 13 amino acids. In germline, CDR1 is SGHTA, CDR2 FQGTGA. The CDR3 sequence is CASSPSMRNTQYF. CDR3 DNA: TGTGCCAGCAGTCCTTCTATGAGAAATACGCAGTATTTT.

This clone was picked up many times. The chain couples TRBV12-3 or TRBV12-4 to TRBJ1-2; D remains unclear. CDR3 length: 13 amino acids. V lost 3 bases to trimming and J lost 11 bases, with 16 bases between them. CDR3 protein: CASSFSGFVGYTF. The CDR3 coding sequence is TGTGCCAGCAGTTTTTCAGGTTTCGTAGGTTACACCTTC.

At least ten counts were recorded for this clone. CDR3 sequence: CASSPRGVSMNTEAFF. As DNA, the CDR3 is TGTGCCAGCTCACCTAGAGGGGTTTCGATGAACACTGAAGCTTTCTTT. The rearrangement uses TRBV18 and TRBJ1-1, with D possibly TRBD1 on 5 matching bases. The V gene's germline CDR1 is KGHSH and CDR2 LQKENI. Between the trimmed V and J ends, which lost 3 bases and 0 bases, there was a span of 14 bases. The CDR3 sequence is 16 residues long.

This clone appeared many times. J is TRBJ2-1 and V is TRBV7-2; 8 nucleotides align to TRBD1. Germline CDR1 SGHTA, CDR2 FQGNSA. The CDR3 runs 16 residues. V was clipped by 3 bases and J by 8 bases; unmatched bases: 12. The CDR3 nucleotides read TGTGCCAGCAGCTTGCTCAGGGGGCTGAAGAAGGATGAGCAGTTCTTC. Amino acids: CASSLLRGLKKDEQFF.

Ten or more counts support this clone. The CDR3 reads CASSYRGPPYEQYF. The CDR3 DNA sequence: TGTGCCAGCAGCTACAGGGGGCCGCCCTACGAGCAGTACTTC. The V and J genes are TRBV5-6 and TRBJ2-7; TRBD1 matches at 9 bases. The CDR3 extends over 14 amino acids. The germline V gene has CDR1 SGHDT and CDR2 YYEEEE. Trimming removed 3 bases from V and 2 bases from J; junction bases left unmatched: 3.

This clone showed up many times. The chain employs TRBV29-1 and TRBJ1-1; no definite D call. Trimming left V 3 bases short and J 1 base short, with 6 bases between. The CDR3 spans 12 residues. Germline lookup yields CDR1 SQVTM and CDR2 ANQGSEA. This chain's CDR3 is CSVDLSNTEAFF. CDR3 nucleotide sequence: TGCAGCGTTGATCTTTCGAACACTGAAGCTTTCTTT.

As concerns this clone: Other nucleotide sequences from this sample produce the same CDR3. The rearrangement uses TRBV6-2 or TRBV6-3 and TRBJ2-6; 7 positions match TRBD2. With V trimmed by 9 bases and J by 4 bases, 9 bases remained unmatched. This CDR3 is 15 amino acids long. CDR1 is MNHEY and CDR2 is SVGEGT in the germline V gene. In DNA, the CDR3 is TGTGCCAGTCTTGGCGGGGGAACGGGGGCCAACGTCCTGACTTTC. Its protein product is CASLGGGTGANVLTF.

This clone occurred many times. The chain employs TRBV7-9 and TRBJ2-1; 8 positions match TRBD2. Germline CDR1 reads SEHNR; CDR2 reads FQNEAQ (reference sequence). There are 15 residues in the CDR3. V was pared by 3 bases and J by 3 bases, with 4 bases of the junction left unmatched. CDR3 residues: CASSFTSGRYNEQFF. Here the CDR3 DNA reads TGTGCCAGCAGCTTTACTAGCGGACGCTACAATGAGCAGTTCTTC.

Ten or more counts support this clone. The chain has TRBV2 and TRBJ2-1; 13 bases are a match to TRBD2. Germline V gives CDR1 SNHLY, CDR2 FYNNEI. V trimming: 6 bases; J trimming: 9 bases; junction bases outside the gene matches: 8. CDR3 length: 15 amino acids. CDR3 amino acids: CASSPGLAGTGEQFF. As DNA, the CDR3 is TGTGCCAGCAGCCCGGGACTAGCGGGAACGGGTGAGCAGTTCTTC.

This clone was counted at least ten times. V gene TRBV2 combines with J gene TRBJ2-7; D might be TRBD1 (6 bases). Germline V CDR1 and CDR2: SNHLY, FYNNEI. The CDR3 is made up of 12 amino acids. Trimming pared 6 bases from V and 4 bases from J, leaving 10 bases between. The CDR3 sequence is CASRQGLYEQYF. The CDR3, as DNA: TGTGCCAGCAGGCAGGGGCTGTACGAGCAGTACTTC. Together with reference TRBV2 and TRBJ2-7, the CDR3 gives the full variable domain: EPEVTQTPSHQVTQMGQEVILRCVPISNHLYFYWYRQILGQKVEFLVSFYNNEISEKSEIFDDQFSVERPDGSNFTLKIRSTKLEDSAMYFCASRQGLYEQYFGPGTRLTVT.

Ten or more counts support this clone. V is TRBV5-1 and J is TRBJ1-1; 8 nucleotides align to TRBD1. Germline CDR1 and CDR2: SGHRS and YFSETQ. V shed 0 bases and J 8 bases; nucleotides not matched to a gene: 6. The CDR3 loop spans 14 amino acids. DNA for the CDR3: TGCGCCAGCAGCTTGGACCCTCGGACAGGGGAAGCTTTCTTT. Amino acids: CASSLDPRTGEAFF.

This rearrangement joins TRBV9 to TRBJ2-3, with D perhaps TRBD2 (6 bases). Looked up from germline, CDR1 is SGDLS and CDR2 is YYNGEE. CDR3 length: 15 amino acids. Trimming shortened V by 4 bases and J by 3 bases, and 15 bases separated the two germline ends. The CDR3 sequence is CASSLRAGGTDTQYF. DNA for the CDR3: TGTGCCAGCAGCCTCCGGGCCGGGGGAACAGATACGCAGTATTTT. Filled out from reference TRBV9 and TRBJ2-3, the complete variable domain reads DSGVTQTPKHLITATGQRVTLRCSPRSGDLSVYWYQQSLDQGLQFLIQYYNGEERAKGNILERFSAQQFPDLHSELNLSSLELGDSALYFCASSLRAGGTDTQYFGPGTRLTVL.

This clone was seen ten or more times. The chain combines TRBV15 with TRBJ2-1; possibly TRBD2 for D (6 bases). V was shortened by 6 bases and J by 2 bases, with 14 bases between the two germline ends. The CDR3 totals 15 residues. CDR1 and CDR2 (germline): LNHNV, YYDKDF (reference sequence). CDR3 amino acids: CATSPSGFTYNEQFF. In DNA, the CDR3 is TGTGCCACCAGTCCGAGCGGGTTCACCTACAATGAGCAGTTCTTC.

This clone was seen ten or more times. V is TRBV11-2 and J is TRBJ2-1; TRBD2 is a possible D gene (5 bases). CDR1 is SGHAT, CDR2 FQNNGV, per germline. This CDR3 spans 16 amino acids. Trimming left V 5 bases short and J 0 bases short, with 14 bases between. In DNA form, the CDR3 reads TGTGCCAGCAGCCCAATCCGAGGGCCCTCCTACAATGAGCAGTTCTTC. As protein: CASSPIRGPSYNEQFF.

This chain joins TRBV7-7 and TRBJ2-5; 10 bases are a match to TRBD1. Trimming cost V 1 base and J 5 bases; bases outside gene matches: 4. The CDR3 consists of 15 residues. Germline assignment: CDR1 SSHAT and CDR2 FNYEAQ (reference sequence). The CDR3 DNA reads as TGTGCCAGCAGCTTAGGGACAGGGGGTAGCGAGACCCAGTACTTC. Encoded protein: CASSLGTGGSETQYF.

In this sample, this clone turned up many times. The chain uses TRBV19 and TRBJ1-2, with a weak D call TRBD1 (5 bases). With 5 bases removed from V and 4 bases from J, the gap between germline ends came to 17 bases. CDR1 LNHDA and CDR2 SQIVND come from the germline V gene (reference sequence). CDR3 length: 15 amino acids. The CDR3 sequence is CASSPLRGGGYGYTF. DNA for the CDR3: TGTGCCAGTAGTCCGCTCCGCGGGGGTGGCTATGGCTACACCTTC.

The table lists this clone with a few counts. The chain is built from TRBV28 and TRBJ2-5; 7 bases are shared with TRBD1. V gave up 2 bases and J gave up 4 bases; unmatched junction bases: 4. This CDR3 has 14 residues. CDR1 is MDHEN, CDR2 SYDVKM, per germline. The CDR3 DNA reads TGTGCCAGCAGTTTAAGGGGGCGTCGAGAGACCCAGTACTTC. Its translation: CASSLRGRRETQYF.

This clone has ten or more counts. V is TRBV7-2 and J is TRBJ2-1; maybe TRBD2 (5 bases). Germline V gene sequence: CDR1 SGHTA, CDR2 FQGNSA. Trimming shortened V by 5 bases and J by 10 bases, and 12 bases separated the two germline ends. There are 12 residues in the CDR3. In DNA, the CDR3 is TGTGCCAGCAGCCGCCCTAGCAGAGAGCAGTTCTTC. This translates into CASSRPSREQFF.

This clone was found a few times. One junction end does not reproduce the germline sequence, and a read error may be involved. This rearrangement joins TRBV12-3 or TRBV12-4 to TRBJ2-5, with a tentative D call TRBD2 (6 bases). The CDR3 has 14 amino acids. The CDR3 coding sequence is TGTGCCAGCAGTTTGGGGGGATCGCGGGTAAAAGGTGACTTC. Protein: CASSLGGSRVKGDF.

This clone appeared many times. V gene TRBV4-3 combines with J gene TRBJ2-1; D is ambiguous. This CDR3 is built from 16 residues. Trimming stripped 0 bases from V and 5 bases from J, with 14 bases between. Germline CDR1 is LGHNA and CDR2 is YSLEER. The CDR3 spells CASSQDSTVLHNEQFF. The CDR3 coding sequence is TGCGCCAGCAGCCAAGATTCAACGGTCCTACACAATGAGCAGTTCTTC.

This clone was seen more than once but under ten times. The CDR3 is CAWTLLGVGQYF. CDR3 sequence (DNA): TGTGCCTGGACCTTGCTAGGGGTTGGGCAGTATTTT. V usage is TRBV30 and J usage is TRBJ2-3, with D possibly matching TRBD1 (5 bases). The CDR3 totals 12 residues. CDR1 is GTSNPN, CDR2 SVGIG, per germline (reference sequence). Trimming stripped 4 bases from V and 11 bases from J, with 16 bases between.

This clone was detected many times. The chain combines TRBV10-3 with TRBJ2-7; the D gene is possibly TRBD2 (6 bases). Germline lookup yields CDR1 ENHRY and CDR2 SYGVKD. The CDR3 is 14 amino acids. Trimming stripped 4 bases from V and 3 bases from J, with 13 bases between. CDR3 protein: CAISGGWGDYEQYF. CDR3 bases: TGTGCCATCAGTGGAGGGTGGGGGGACTACGAGCAGTACTTC.

At least ten counts were recorded for this clone. V gene TRBV5-3 combines with J gene TRBJ1-5; D possibly corresponds to TRBD1 (5 bases). TRBV5-3 has ORF status, its function being uncertain. CDR3 length: 11 residues. In DNA, the CDR3 is TGTGCTCCAGGGCCGTGGCAGCCCCAGCATTTT. Protein: CAPGPWQPQHF.

Many counts were recorded for this clone. The rearrangement links TRBV9 to TRBJ1-2; a weak D match, TRBD1 (5 bases). This CDR3 comprises 16 residues. The germline V gene encodes CDR1 SGDLS and CDR2 YYNGEE. Trimming took off 4 bases at V and 2 bases at J, with 18 bases between the two ends. The DNA for the CDR3 is TGTGCCAGCAGCCTAGGTGATTGGGGGGACAACTATGGCTACACCTTC. This sequence encodes CASSLGDWGDNYGYTF.

This clone was recorded many times. The chain employs TRBV6-5 and TRBJ2-3; 9 nucleotides align to TRBD2. This CDR3 has 14 amino acids. Germline V gene lookup returns CDR1 MNHEY and CDR2 SVGAGI. The ends lost 4 bases at V and 6 bases at J; junction bases unmatched: 5. The CDR3 reads CASSSPGLADTQYF. CDR3 DNA: TGTGCCAGCAGTTCTCCGGGACTAGCTGATACGCAGTATTTT.

This clone was recorded many times. The chain recombines TRBV6-6 with TRBJ2-5; D is ambiguous. The CDR3 runs to 12 residues. CDR1 is MNHNY and CDR2 is SVGAGI in the germline V gene (reference sequence). The V end lost 8 bases, the J end lost 7 bases, and 14 bases lay between the germline ends. CDR3 nucleotides: TGTGCCAGCGCTAAGGCTCCAGGGACCCAGTACTTC. Translated: CASAKAPGTQYF.

This clone was observed a handful of times. The chain recombines TRBV6-1 with TRBJ2-3, with 7 bases identical to TRBD1. The CDR3 loop spans 15 amino acids. Germline V lookup: CDR1 MNHNS, CDR2 SASEGT. After removal of 0 bases from V and 4 bases from J, the junction contained 4 bases not matched to a gene. This chain's CDR3 is CASSEAQGSSDTQYF. CDR3 nucleotide sequence: TGTGCCAGCAGTGAAGCACAGGGGAGTTCAGATACGCAGTATTTT.

The table lists this clone with many counts. The chain recombines TRBV2 with TRBJ2-1; D perhaps matches TRBD2 (6 bases). Germline assignment: CDR1 SNHLY and CDR2 FYNNEI. The CDR3 extends over 15 amino acids. The V end was cut by 5 bases, the J end by 5 bases, with 16 bases between. The CDR3 reads CASSYRGMSDNEQFF. For the CDR3, the DNA is TGTGCCAGCAGTTACCGGGGGATGTCGGACAATGAGCAGTTCTTC.